Included here is one TCR beta chain sequence, with context. Profiled with immunoSEQ multiplex PCR; TCRdb holds only in-frame clones, not every one. The table lists a few hundred thousand clones, about 85% of them singletons. Cohorts were based on clinical histories the participants reported. Donors in Cohort 3 who had recovered were those with two negative PCRs, healthcare professional clearance, or resolution of their symptoms. This sample is drawn from a study of blood T cell repertoires in COVID-19. Across the study: Donors in the United States, Italy and Spain gave samples during acute or convalescent COVID-19. The cDNA or gDNA used as material had been derived from T cells, B-cell-depleted T cells, or PBMCs.

The specimen sequenced was PBMCs or T cells enriched from blood (not recorded which). The clonotype comes from a man aged 40-50 years who had recovered from COVID-19.

CDR3 bases: TGTGCCAGCAACCCACAGGGCGCACATCCCCTCTCCGAGCAGTACTTC. This sequence encodes CASNPQGAHPLSEQYF. V gene TRBV21-1 combines with J gene TRBJ2-7; TRBD1 is the table's D call, not checked against the DNA. TRBV21-1 is annotated as a pseudogene. The CDR3 runs 16 residues.